The source of this T cell receptor (beta chain) is a study of blood T cells in healthy people across ages. General study findings and limits: TCR beta diversity, measured per million T cells, fell in a roughly linear way with age. Donors of long life had a larger count of naive CD4+ cells and greater diversity than aged donors.

Remarks on this clonotype: What it binds is not known.

For the second PCR, which ran for roughly 7 to 11 cycles, a sample-barcoded 5' primer and a J-beta primer mix were used. TCRdb reprocessed the 5' RACE reads via MiXCR and lists one record per CDR3 protein. The sample has 1.8 million or so distinct CDR3 sequences; 30% to 40% are singletons. Total RNA was isolated from each sample in quantities of at least 5.5 micrograms. The CDR3 runs 17 residues. The V and J ends lost 4 bases and 0 bases, in that order; junction bases with no gene match: 12. CDR1 is MNHEY and CDR2 is SVGAGI in the germline V gene. The V and J genes are TRBV6-5 and TRBJ2-7, with 7 nucleotides matching TRBD2. The sequence was collected from a human donor in good health. The sequenced sample consisted of blood. The CDR3 coding sequence is TGTGCCAGCAGTTTTGCCCGGGGGGAGGGAACCTCCTACGAGCAGTACTTC. This translates into CASSFARGEGTSYEQYF.